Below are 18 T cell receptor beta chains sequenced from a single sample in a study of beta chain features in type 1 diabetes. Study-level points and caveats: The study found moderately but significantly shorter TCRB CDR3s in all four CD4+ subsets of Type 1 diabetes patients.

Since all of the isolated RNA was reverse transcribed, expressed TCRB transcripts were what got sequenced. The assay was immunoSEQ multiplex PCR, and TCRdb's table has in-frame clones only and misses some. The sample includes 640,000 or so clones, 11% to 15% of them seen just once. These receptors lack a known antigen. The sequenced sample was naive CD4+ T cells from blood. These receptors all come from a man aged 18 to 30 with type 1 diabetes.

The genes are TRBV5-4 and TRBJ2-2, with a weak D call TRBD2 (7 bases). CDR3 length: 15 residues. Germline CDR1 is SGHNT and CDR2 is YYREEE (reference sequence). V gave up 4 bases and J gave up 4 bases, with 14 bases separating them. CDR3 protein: CASSPGGGGTGELFF. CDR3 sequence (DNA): TGTGCCAGCAGCCCCGGGGGCGGGGGCACCGGGGAGCTGTTTTTT.

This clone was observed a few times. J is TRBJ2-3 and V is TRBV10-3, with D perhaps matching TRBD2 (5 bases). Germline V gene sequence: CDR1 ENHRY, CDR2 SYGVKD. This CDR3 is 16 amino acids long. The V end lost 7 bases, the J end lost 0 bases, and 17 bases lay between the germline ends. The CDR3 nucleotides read TGTGCCATCACCGACGGGGTGGGGATCAGCACAGATACGCAGTATTTT. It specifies CAITDGVGISTDTQYF.

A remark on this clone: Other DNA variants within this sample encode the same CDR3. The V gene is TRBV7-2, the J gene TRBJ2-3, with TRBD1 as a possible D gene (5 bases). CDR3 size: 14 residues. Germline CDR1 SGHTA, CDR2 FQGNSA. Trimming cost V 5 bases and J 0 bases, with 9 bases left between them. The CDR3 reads CASSRGYSTDTQYF. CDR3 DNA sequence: TGTGCCAGCAGCAGGGGTTATAGCACAGATACGCAGTATTTT.

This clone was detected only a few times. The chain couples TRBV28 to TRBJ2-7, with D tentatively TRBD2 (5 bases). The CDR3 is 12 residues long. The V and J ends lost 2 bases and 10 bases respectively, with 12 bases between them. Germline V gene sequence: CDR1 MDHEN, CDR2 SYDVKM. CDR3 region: CASSLSRGPQYF. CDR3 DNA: TGTGCCAGCAGTTTAAGTAGAGGGCCCCAGTACTTC.

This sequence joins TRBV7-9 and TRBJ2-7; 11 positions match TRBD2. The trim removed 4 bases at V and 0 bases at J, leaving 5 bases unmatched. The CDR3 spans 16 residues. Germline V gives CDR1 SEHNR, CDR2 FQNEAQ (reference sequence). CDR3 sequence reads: CASSSPGTSGSYEQYF. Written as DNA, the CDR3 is TGTGCCAGCAGCTCTCCCGGGACTAGCGGCTCCTACGAGCAGTACTTC.

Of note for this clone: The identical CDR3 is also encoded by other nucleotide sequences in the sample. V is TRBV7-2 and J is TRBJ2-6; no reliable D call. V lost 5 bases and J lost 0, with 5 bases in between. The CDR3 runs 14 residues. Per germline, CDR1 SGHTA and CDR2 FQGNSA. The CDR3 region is CASSLNSGANVLTF. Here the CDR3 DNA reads TGTGCCAGCAGCCTCAACTCTGGGGCCAACGTCCTGACTTTC.

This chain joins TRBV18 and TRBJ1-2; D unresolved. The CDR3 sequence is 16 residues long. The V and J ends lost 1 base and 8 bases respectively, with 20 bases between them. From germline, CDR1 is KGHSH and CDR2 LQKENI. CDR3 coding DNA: TGTGCCAGCTCACCACAAAGGTCAGCGCTCCGCCGCGGCTACACCTTC. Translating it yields CASSPQRSALRRGYTF.

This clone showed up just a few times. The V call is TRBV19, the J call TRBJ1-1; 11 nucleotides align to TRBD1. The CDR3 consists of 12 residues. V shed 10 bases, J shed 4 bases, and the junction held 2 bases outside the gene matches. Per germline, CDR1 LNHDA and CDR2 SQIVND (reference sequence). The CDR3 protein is CATGTGGTEAFF. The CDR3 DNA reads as TGTGCCACCGGGACAGGGGGCACTGAAGCTTTCTTT.

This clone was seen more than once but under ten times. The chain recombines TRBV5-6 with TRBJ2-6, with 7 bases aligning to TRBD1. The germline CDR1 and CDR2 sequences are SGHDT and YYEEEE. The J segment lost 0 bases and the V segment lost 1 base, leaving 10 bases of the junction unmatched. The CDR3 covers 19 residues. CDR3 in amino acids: CASSLPGTEFYSGANVLTF. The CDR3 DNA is TGTGCCAGCAGCTTGCCCGGGACAGAATTTTACTCTGGGGCCAACGTCCTGACTTTC. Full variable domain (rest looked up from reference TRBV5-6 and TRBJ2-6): DAGVTQSPTHLIKTRGQQVTLRCSPKSGHDTVSWYQQALGQGPQFIFQYYEEEERQRGNFPDRFSGHQFPNYSSELNVNALLLGDSALYLCASSLPGTEFYSGANVLTFGAGSRLTVL.

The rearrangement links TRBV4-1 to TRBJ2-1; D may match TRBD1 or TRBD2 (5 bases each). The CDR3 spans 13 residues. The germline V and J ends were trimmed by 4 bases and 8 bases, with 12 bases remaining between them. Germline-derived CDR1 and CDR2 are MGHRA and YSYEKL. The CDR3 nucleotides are TGCGCCAGCAGCCGGGACGCGGGCGATGAGCAGTTCTTC. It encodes CASSRDAGDEQFF.

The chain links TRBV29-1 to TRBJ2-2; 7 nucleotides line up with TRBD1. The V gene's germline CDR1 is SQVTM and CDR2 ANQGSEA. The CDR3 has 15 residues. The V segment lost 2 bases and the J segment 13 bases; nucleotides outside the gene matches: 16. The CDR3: CSVETRDSQRRGLFF. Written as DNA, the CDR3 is TGCAGCGTTGAAACCCGGGACAGCCAGAGACGGGGGCTGTTTTTT.

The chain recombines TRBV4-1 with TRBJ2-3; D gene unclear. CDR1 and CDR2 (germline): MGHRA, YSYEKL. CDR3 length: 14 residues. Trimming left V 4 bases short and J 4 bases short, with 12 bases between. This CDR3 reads CASSPPRRADTQYF. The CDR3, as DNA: TGCGCCAGCAGCCCGCCTCGTCGTGCAGATACGCAGTATTTT.

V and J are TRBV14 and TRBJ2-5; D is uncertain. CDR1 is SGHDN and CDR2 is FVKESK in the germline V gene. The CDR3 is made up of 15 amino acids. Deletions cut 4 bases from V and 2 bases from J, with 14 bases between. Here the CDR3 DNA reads TGTGCCAGCAGCCCAAGACCCGGGTCACAAGAGACCCAGTACTTC. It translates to CASSPRPGSQETQYF.

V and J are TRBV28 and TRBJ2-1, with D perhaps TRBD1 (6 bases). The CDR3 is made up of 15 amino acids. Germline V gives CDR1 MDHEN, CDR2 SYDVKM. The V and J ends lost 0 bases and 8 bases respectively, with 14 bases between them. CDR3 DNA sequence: TGTGCCAGCAGTTTATGGGCAGGGGTATCCCATGAGCAGTTCTTC. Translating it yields CASSLWAGVSHEQFF.

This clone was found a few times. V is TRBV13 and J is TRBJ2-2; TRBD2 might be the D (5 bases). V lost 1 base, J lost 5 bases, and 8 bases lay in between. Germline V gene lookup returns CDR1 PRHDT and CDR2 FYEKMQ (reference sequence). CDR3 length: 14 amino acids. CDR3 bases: TGTGCCAGCAGCTTAGCGGGATGGACCGGGGAGCTGTTTTTT. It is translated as CASSLAGWTGELFF.

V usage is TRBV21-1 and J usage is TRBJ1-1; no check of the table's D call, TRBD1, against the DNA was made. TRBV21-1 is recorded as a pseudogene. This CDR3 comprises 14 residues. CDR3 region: CASSKDPDRGKAFF. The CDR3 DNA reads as TGTGCCAGCAGCAAAGACCCGGACAGGGGTAAAGCTTTCTTT.

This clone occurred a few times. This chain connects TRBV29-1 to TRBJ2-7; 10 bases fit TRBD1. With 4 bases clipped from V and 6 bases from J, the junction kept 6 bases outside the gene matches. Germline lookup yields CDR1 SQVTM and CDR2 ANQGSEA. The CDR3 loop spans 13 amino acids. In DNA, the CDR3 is TGCAGCGTTGGACAGGGGGCGCGAGCCGAGCAGTACTTC. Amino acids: CSVGQGARAEQYF.

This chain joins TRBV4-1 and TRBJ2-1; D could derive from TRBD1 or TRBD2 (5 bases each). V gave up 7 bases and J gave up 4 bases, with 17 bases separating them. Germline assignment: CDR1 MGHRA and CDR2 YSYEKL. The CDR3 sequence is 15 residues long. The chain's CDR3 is CASTRSGREYNEQFF. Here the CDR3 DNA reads TGCGCCAGCACCCGGTCAGGGAGAGAGTACAATGAGCAGTTCTTC.